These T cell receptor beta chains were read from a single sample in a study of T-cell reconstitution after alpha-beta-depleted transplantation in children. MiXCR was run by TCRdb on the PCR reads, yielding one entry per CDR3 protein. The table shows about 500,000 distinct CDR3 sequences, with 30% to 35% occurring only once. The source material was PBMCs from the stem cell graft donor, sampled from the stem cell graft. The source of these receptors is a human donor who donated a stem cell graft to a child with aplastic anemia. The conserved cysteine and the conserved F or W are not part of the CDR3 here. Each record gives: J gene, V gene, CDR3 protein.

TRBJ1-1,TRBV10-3,AISGTENTEAF
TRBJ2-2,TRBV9,ASGSFTGELF
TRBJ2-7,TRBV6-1,ASSPLAGVSYEQY
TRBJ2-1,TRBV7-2,ASSLRGANEQF
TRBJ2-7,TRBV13,ASSFGTGVHEQY
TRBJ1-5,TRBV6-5,ASLTGTSDNQPQH
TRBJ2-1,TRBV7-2,ASSPGQNNEQF
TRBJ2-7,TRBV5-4,ASSLGQFSSYEQY
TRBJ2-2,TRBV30,AWSLELNTGELF
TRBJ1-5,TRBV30,AWSTGQGTNQPQH
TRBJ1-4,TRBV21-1,ASSKWGIDNEKLF
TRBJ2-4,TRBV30,AWSLDGKNIQY
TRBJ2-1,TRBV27,ASSPTSGAHNEQF
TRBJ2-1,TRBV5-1,ASSLDGLAGGPRNEQF
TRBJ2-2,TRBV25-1,ASSPPVGEL
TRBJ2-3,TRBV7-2,ASSNPPTDTQY
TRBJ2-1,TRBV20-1,SARRDAEDEQF
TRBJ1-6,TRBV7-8,ASSLVGVSSYNSPLH
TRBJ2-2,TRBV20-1,SARDRGAGTGELF
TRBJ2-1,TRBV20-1,SARRPGLAESSYNEQF
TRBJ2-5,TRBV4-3,ASSQGTSWGETQY
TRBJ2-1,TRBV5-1,ASSLSRGIWF
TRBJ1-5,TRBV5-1,ASSLGTERNQPQH
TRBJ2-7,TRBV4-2,ASSQGLARVSEQY
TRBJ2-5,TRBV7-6,ASSLGGPRVQETQY
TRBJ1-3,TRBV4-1,ASSQDLNSPSSGNTIY
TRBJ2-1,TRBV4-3,ASSQDYRANEQF
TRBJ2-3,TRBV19,ASSIGTDTQY
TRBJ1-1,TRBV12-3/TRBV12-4,ASTNGGGSNTEAF
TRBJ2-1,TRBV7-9,ASGLGTTYNEQF
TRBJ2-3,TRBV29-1,SVEGKWPPDTQY
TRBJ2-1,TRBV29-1,SVPRTSASSYNEQF
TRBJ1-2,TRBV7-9,ASRQGLMRYT
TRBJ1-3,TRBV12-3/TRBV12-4,ASSLLTGHSGNTIY
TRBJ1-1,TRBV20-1,SARERDRTHTEAF
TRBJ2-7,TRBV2,ASSPHGGIYEQY
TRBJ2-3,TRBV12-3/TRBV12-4,ASSPSLRPPDTQY
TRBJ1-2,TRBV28,ASRPVERPNYGYT
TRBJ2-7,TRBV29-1,SVASLTGRYEQY
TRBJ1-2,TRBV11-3,ASSFSYKEGYT
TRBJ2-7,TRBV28,ASSLGLAGQNEQY
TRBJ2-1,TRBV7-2,ASSFLAGLSYNEQF
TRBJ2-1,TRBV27,ASSSIGTGAPREQF
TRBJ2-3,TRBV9,ASSVTVTSGRADTQY
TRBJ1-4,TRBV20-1,SALRGWNEKLF
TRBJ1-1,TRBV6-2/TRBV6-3,ASSYSLDFEAF
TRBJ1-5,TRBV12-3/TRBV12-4,ASSLSRGPYQPQH
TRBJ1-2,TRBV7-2,ASSSTRDGSSCV
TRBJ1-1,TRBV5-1,ASSLVGQGAHTEAF
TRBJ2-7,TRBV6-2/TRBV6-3,ASAPFLALSYEQY
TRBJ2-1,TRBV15,ATSRDRNYNEQF
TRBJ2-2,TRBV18,ASRRGGTPDGELF
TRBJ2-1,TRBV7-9,ASSLGARGPLYNEQF